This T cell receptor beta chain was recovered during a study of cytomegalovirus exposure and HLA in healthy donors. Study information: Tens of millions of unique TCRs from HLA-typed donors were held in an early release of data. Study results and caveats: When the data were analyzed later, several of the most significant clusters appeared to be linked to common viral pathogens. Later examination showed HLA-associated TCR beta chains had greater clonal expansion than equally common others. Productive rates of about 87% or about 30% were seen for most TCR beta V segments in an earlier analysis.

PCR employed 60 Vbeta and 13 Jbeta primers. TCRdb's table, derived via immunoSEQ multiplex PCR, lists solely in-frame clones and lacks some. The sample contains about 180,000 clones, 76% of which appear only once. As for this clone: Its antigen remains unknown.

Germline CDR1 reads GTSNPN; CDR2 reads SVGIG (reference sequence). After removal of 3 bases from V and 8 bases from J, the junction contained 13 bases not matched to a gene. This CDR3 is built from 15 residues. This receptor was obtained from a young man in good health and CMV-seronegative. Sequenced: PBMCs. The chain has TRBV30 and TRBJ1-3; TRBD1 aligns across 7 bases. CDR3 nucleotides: TGTGCCTGGAGGCAGGGGGATAGTGGCTTGGACACCATATATTTT. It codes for CAWRQGDSGLDTIYF.